The sequence of this T cell receptor (beta chain) was determined in a study of OX40 agonist ivuxolimab in advanced cancers. Across the whole study: One patient with hepatocellular carcinoma and two with cutaneous melanoma, three in all, had partial responses.

Libraries were prepared by immunoSEQ multiplex PCR; TCRdb keeps only in-frame clonotypes and omits some of them. The data show tens of thousands of clones, 80% to 90% seen once. As to this clone: Its antigen is unknown.

Collection of blood occurred at baseline, at cycle 4 day 1, and at cycle 7 day 1. Overall study findings and caveats: Within 6 weeks, CD4+ and CD8+ blood T cells expanded clonally at 0.1 to 3.0 mg/kg.

Looked up from germline, CDR1 is ENHRY and CDR2 is SYGVKD. V lost 8 bases to trimming and J lost 4 bases, with 18 bases between them. The CDR3 is 15 amino acids. The TCR comes from an adult with an advanced solid tumor such as melanoma, head and neck, liver or kidney cancer. This chain connects TRBV10-3 to TRBJ2-1, with D possibly TRBD2 on 6 matching bases. Material: CD4+ or CD8+ T cells sorted from blood, obtained in a trial of the OX40 agonist ivuxolimab. Here the CDR3 reads CAIGRRALLYNEQFF. The CDR3 DNA reads TGTGCCATCGGACGGAGGGCACTGTTGTACAATGAGCAGTTCTTC.